This T cell receptor (beta chain) was obtained from a study of regulatory T cells in long-lasting Graves disease. General study points: Favored gene segments in persistent disease were TRBV28, TRBJ1-2 and TRBJ2-5.

Relying on iRepertoire HTBI primers and Arm-PCR of CDR3 regions, the team built TCR beta libraries. Each CDR3 protein gets one entry after TCRdb re-called the multiplex PCR reads with MiXCR. There are 350,000 to 500,000 distinct CDR3 sequences in the sample; around 15% occur only once, and around a sixth lies in the top ten. The J segment lost 5 bases and the V segment lost 2 bases, leaving 2 bases of the junction unmatched. Germline loops: CDR1 MNHEY, CDR2 SVGAGI. The CDR3 runs 15 residues. Time point denoted: newly diagnosed GD, antithyroid drugs for less than 3 months. PBMC RNA was the source of the TCR library. EDTA tubes received about 10 milliliters of collected peripheral blood. As for this clonotype: Its cognate antigen is unknown.

The same data also contributed to another study, on T cells in Graves' hyperthyroidism and ophthalmopathy. From that study: Carried out on the TCR CDR3, a first-round RT-PCR used the HTBI primer set.

Sequenced material: peripheral blood mononuclear cells (PBMCs), taken at new diagnosis, from a patient treated with antithyroid drugs. The V and J genes are TRBV6-5 and TRBJ1-4, with TRBD1 matching over 10 bases. The origin of this receptor is a woman aged 50 to 60 with Graves disease. CDR3: CASSYPGQGNEKLFF. DNA for the CDR3: TGTGCCAGCAGTTACCCGGGACAGGGGAATGAAAAACTGTTTTTT.